This is a list of T cell receptor beta chains from one sample in a study of shared clonotypes between healthy human individuals. The method was immunoSEQ multiplex PCR; TCRdb's version includes in-frame clones alone and lacks a portion of them. The table lists 2 million to 3 million clones, approximately 94% of them singletons, with around 0.4% in the top ten. The sample was naive CD4+ T cells from PBMCs. These receptors were taken from a man aged 18-30 years in good health. Some clones in this sample may be carry-over from other donors' samples. Each CDR3 is given without its conserved first and last residue.

j_call,v_call,cdr3_aa
TRBJ2-7,TRBV5-1,ASSLGQHYEQY
TRBJ2-2,TRBV4-3,ASSQLITGAGELF
TRBJ1-3,TRBV7-8,ASSLNRGNTIY
TRBJ1-1,TRBV11-2,ASSSPGQGNTEAF
TRBJ2-1,TRBV5-1,ASSLEAGGPYNEQF
TRBJ1-2,TRBV19,ASSILRGQGAYGYT
TRBJ1-5,TRBV5-1,ASSLGLNNQPQH
TRBJ2-1,TRBV9,ASSPRQDYNEQF
TRBJ2-1,TRBV7-2,ASSPRGPLWGEQF
TRBJ1-5,TRBV28,ASSLVGGRGQPQH
TRBJ1-2,TRBV11-2,ASSPLGQFYGYT
TRBJ2-2,TRBV7-9,ASSLSWAENTGELF
TRBJ2-1,TRBV11-1,ASSLVGAGGNEQF
TRBJ1-1,TRBV29-1,SVTAGSAEAF
TRBJ2-5,TRBV7-8,ASSWEVETQY
TRBJ1-6,TRBV5-1,ASSLQSSYNSPLH
TRBJ2-1,TRBV7-9,ASSPVPGLAGGSYNEQF
TRBJ2-6,TRBV6-5,ASSYATGTYNVLT
TRBJ2-3,TRBV4-2,ASSQGRLAGDTQY
TRBJ2-1,TRBV5-4,ASSYPVGGGYNEQF
TRBJ1-2,TRBV18,ASSHPGTDNYGYT
TRBJ2-7,TRBV2,ASSWGRRDYEQY
TRBJ2-7,TRBV7-3,ASSSKGGQGYEQY
TRBJ2-2,TRBV5-8,ASSLAEAGIAGELF
TRBJ1-2,TRBV18,ASSRQGEPYGYT
TRBJ2-7,TRBV27,ASISAGLGSYEQY
TRBJ2-3,TRBV5-1,ASSQGSRGDTQY
TRBJ1-5,TRBV28,ASNRAADSNQPQH
TRBJ1-5,TRBV5-5,ASSLRAGKNQPQH
TRBJ2-2,TRBV9,ASSVATGTGATGELF
TRBJ2-5,TRBV20-1,SASKVEQY
TRBJ2-1,TRBV29-1,SVERASDEQF
TRBJ2-1,TRBV5-1,ASSFGTSGRAVYNEQF
TRBJ2-2,TRBV7-2,ASSLLAFTGELF
TRBJ2-2,TRBV30,AWRARGGELF
TRBJ2-2,TRBV7-3,ASSPRGTGQTGELF
TRBJ2-7,TRBV6-1,ASSEGSRED
TRBJ2-7,TRBV28,ASSRRVEQY
TRBJ2-3,TRBV28,LPVARDMQY
TRBJ2-3,TRBV5-1,ASSLPQGGDTQY
TRBJ2-2,TRBV5-4,ASSSTGGELF
TRBJ2-7,TRBV28,ASSPGRASYEQY
TRBJ2-7,TRBV29-1,SAAGLAGGSTYEQY
TRBJ2-1,TRBV6-5,ASGRDRGRDEQF
TRBJ1-5,TRBV19,ASSIRIHQPQH
TRBJ1-4,TRBV7-2,ASGARPNEKLF
TRBJ2-2,TRBV5-1,ASTVGPGELF
TRBJ2-3,TRBV28,ASPPAGSSTDTQY